This passage covers 10 T cell receptor beta chains from one sample sequenced in a study of cytomegalovirus exposure and HLA in healthy donors (dated 2017 in TCRdb). The method behind the library was the immunoSEQ multiplex PCR assay. The table was pulled from immuneACCESS by TCRdb, which kept in-frame rearrangements only. Such tables lose some clones; where checked, under half of the loss comes from unresolved V genes, and the rest has no known cause. The sample has approximately 170,000 clones on record, 84% of them singletons. The top ten clones comprise 10% of the sample. The sequencing input was PBMCs. The receptors here all came from a man aged 25-45 years in good health and CMV-seropositive.

CDR3 sequence (DNA): TGTGCCAGCAGCGACTCCGTGCAGGGCGCCCTAACAGACGAGCAGTACTTC. Encoded protein: CASSDSVQGALTDEQYF. The chain employs TRBV11-2 and TRBJ2-7, with a tentative D call TRBD1 (5 bases). The V gene lost 5 bases and the J gene lost 5 bases, with 25 bases spanning the gap. The germline gives CDR1 SGHAT, CDR2 FQNNGV. There are 17 residues in the CDR3. Full variable domain (missing parts from reference TRBV11-2 and TRBJ2-7): EAGVAQSPRYKIIEKRQSVAFWCNPISGHATLYWYQQILGQGPKLLIQFQNNGVVDDSQLPKDRFSAERLKGVDSTLKIQPAKLEDSAVYLCASSDSVQGALTDEQYFGPGTRLTVT.

The V gene is TRBV5-8, the J gene TRBJ1-5, with D possibly matching TRBD1 (6 bases). Germline CDR1 is SGHTS and CDR2 is YDEGEE. Trimming pared 4 bases from V and 7 bases from J, leaving 18 bases between. This CDR3 is 15 amino acids long. CDR3 residues: CASSSSGTLFQPQHF. In nucleotides, the CDR3 is TGTGCCAGCAGCAGCTCCGGGACATTATTCCAGCCCCAGCATTTT.

This clone has a handful of counts. This sequence joins TRBV19 and TRBJ2-5, with 7 positions matching TRBD1. Germline V CDR1 and CDR2: LNHDA, SQIVND (reference sequence). The CDR3 runs to 14 residues. The V segment lost 4 bases and the J segment 5 bases; nucleotides outside the gene matches: 7. Here the CDR3 DNA reads TGTGCCAGTAGTACCCGACAGGGTAGGGAGACCCAGTACTTC. Amino acids: CASSTRQGRETQYF. Looking up the rest from reference TRBV19 and TRBJ2-5 gives the full variable domain: DGGITQSPKYLFRKEGQNVTLSCEQNLNHDAMYWYRQDPGQGLRLIYYSQIVNDFQKGDIAEGYSVSREKKESFPLTVTSAQKNPTAFYLCASSTRQGRETQYFGPGTRLLVL.

The V call is TRBV6-5, the J call TRBJ2-3, with 9 bases fitting TRBD1. This CDR3 comprises 13 residues. The germline V gene encodes CDR1 MNHEY and CDR2 SVGAGI. With 2 bases clipped from V and 6 bases from J, the junction kept 0 bases outside the gene matches. CDR3 nucleotides: TGTGCCAGCAGTTACGGGACAGGGGATACGCAGTATTTT. It translates to CASSYGTGDTQYF.

The CDR3 sequence is CASSWRQNTEAFF. The CDR3 nucleotides read TGTGCCAGCAGTTGGCGACAGAACACTGAAGCTTTCTTT. The genes are TRBV27 and TRBJ1-1; D is uncertain. Germline CDR1 reads MNHEY; CDR2 reads SMNVEV (reference sequence). The V gene lost 4 bases and the J gene lost 1 base, with 7 bases spanning the gap. The CDR3 runs 13 residues.

CDR3 residues: CASSPQETSGNTIYF. CDR3 coding DNA: TGTGCCAGCAGCCCACAGGAAACCTCTGGAAACACCATATATTTT. J is TRBJ1-3 and V is TRBV28, with a possible D match to TRBD1 (5 bases). Germline CDR1 is MDHEN and CDR2 is SYDVKM. Trimming took 6 bases from V and 0 from J, leaving 12 bases between them. The length of the CDR3 is 15 residues. Variable domain in full (rest from reference TRBV28 and TRBJ1-3): DVKVTQSSRYLVKRTGEKVFLECVQDMDHENMFWYRQDPGLGLRLIYFSYDVKMKEKGDIPEGYSVSREKKERFSLILESASTNQTSMYLCASSPQETSGNTIYFGEGSWLTVV.

The chain has TRBV5-4 and TRBJ1-2; TRBD1 agrees at 7 bases. Trimming at V came to 5 bases and at J to 2 bases, leaving 15 bases not matched to a gene. This CDR3 has 17 residues. Per the germline V gene, CDR1 is SGHNT and CDR2 is YYREEE (reference sequence). DNA for the CDR3: TGTGCCAGCAGTCCCTTAAAAGGGACAGCCGGAAACTATGGCTACACCTTC. Translation: CASSPLKGTAGNYGYTF.

This clone was found a few times. This rearrangement joins TRBV7-9 to TRBJ1-4; maybe TRBD1 (6 bases). Trimming stripped 5 bases from V and 8 bases from J, with 9 bases between. The germline CDR1 and CDR2 sequences are SEHNR and FQNEAQ (reference sequence). The CDR3 sequence is 12 residues long. The CDR3 coding sequence is TGTGCCAGCAGCCTGGGGGCCGAAAAACTGTTTTTT. Its protein is CASSLGAEKLFF.

The CDR3 DNA is TGCGCCAGCAGCTTGGAGGGACAGGGCCATAGAACAGATACGCAGTATTTT. It specifies CASSLEGQGHRTDTQYF. The chain links TRBV5-1 to TRBJ2-3, with 9 bases lining up with TRBD1. The CDR3 is 17 residues long. Trimming at V came to 0 bases and at J to 3 bases, leaving 8 bases not matched to a gene. The germline V gene encodes CDR1 SGHRS and CDR2 YFSETQ.

The chain joins TRBV6-6 to TRBJ1-1; TRBD1 agrees at 9 bases. CDR1 MNHNY and CDR2 SVGAGI come from the germline V gene (reference sequence). V lost 5 bases to trimming and J lost 3 bases; unmatched junction nucleotides: 7. The CDR3 length is 15 residues. The CDR3: CASSRGQGGDTEAFF. The CDR3 region has the DNA TGTGCCAGCAGTAGGGGACAGGGTGGAGACACTGAAGCTTTCTTT.